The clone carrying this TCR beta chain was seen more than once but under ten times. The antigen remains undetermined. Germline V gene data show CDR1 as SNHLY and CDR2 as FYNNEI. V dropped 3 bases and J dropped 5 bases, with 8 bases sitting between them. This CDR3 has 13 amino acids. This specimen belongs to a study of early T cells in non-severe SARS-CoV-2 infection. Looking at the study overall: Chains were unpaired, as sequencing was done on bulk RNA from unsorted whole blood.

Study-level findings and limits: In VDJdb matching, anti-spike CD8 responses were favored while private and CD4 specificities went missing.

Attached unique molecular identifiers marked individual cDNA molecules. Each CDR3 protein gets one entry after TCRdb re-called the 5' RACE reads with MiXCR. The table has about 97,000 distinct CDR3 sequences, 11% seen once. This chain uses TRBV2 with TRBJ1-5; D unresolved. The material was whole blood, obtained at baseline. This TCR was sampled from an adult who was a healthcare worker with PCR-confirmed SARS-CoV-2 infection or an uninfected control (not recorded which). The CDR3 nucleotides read TGTGCCAGCAGTGACAACGAGGATCAGCCCCAGCATTTT. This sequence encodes CASSDNEDQPQHF.